The 17 T cell receptor beta chains below all came from one sample that was sequenced in a study of blood T cell repertoires in COVID-19. Generated by immunoSEQ multiplex PCR, the TCRdb table keeps only in-frame clones and is missing some. Among roughly 81,000 clones listed, about 86% were seen once. The sample was peripheral blood. The source of these receptors is an elderly man with active or convalescent COVID-19.

V is TRBV2 and J is TRBJ2-2, with 7 bases identical to TRBD1. The CDR3 is 15 amino acids. In germline, CDR1 is SNHLY, CDR2 FYNNEI. The ends lost 7 bases at V and 0 bases at J; junction bases unmatched: 5. CDR3 region: CASTPTGPNTGELFF. The CDR3 DNA is TGTGCCAGCACCCCGACAGGGCCGAACACCGGGGAGCTGTTTTTT.

V usage is TRBV4-3 and J usage is TRBJ1-5; D gene unclear. CDR3 length equals 16 residues. V lost 0 bases and J 0 bases, leaving 9 bases between the germline ends. The germline gives CDR1 LGHNA, CDR2 YSLEER. This CDR3 reads CASSQDTGNSNQPQHF. The DNA for the CDR3 is TGCGCCAGCAGCCAAGATACGGGGAATAGCAATCAGCCCCAGCATTTT.

The CDR3 protein is CASSFTSGAGDTQYF. CDR3 coding DNA: TGCGCCAGCAGCTTTACTAGCGGGGCGGGGGATACGCAGTATTTT. V usage is TRBV5-1 and J usage is TRBJ2-3, with TRBD2 matching 10 bases. The germline CDR1 and CDR2 sequences are SGHRS and YFSETQ. J was trimmed by 6 bases and V by 2 bases; bases with no gene match: 6. The CDR3 totals 15 residues.

The V call is TRBV18, the J call TRBJ1-6, with D perhaps matching TRBD1 (5 bases). V dropped 4 bases and J dropped 5 bases, with 12 bases sitting between them. Germline loops: CDR1 KGHSH, CDR2 LQKENI. The CDR3 spans 15 residues. The CDR3 loop reads CASSRAATDNSPLHF. CDR3 DNA: TGTGCCAGCTCACGTGCTGCGACAGATAATTCACCCCTCCACTTT.

The chain uses TRBV15 and TRBJ2-7; possible D gene TRBD2, 6 bases. This CDR3 spans 14 amino acids. Trimming pared 5 bases from V and 4 bases from J, leaving 15 bases between. Looked up from germline, CDR1 is LNHNV and CDR2 is YYDKDF (reference sequence). The CDR3 spells CATSAGGPLYEQYF. CDR3 DNA: TGTGCCACCAGCGCCGGGGGACCTCTTTACGAGCAGTACTTC.

CDR3 protein: CASSLQGAPTDTQYF. The CDR3 DNA reads as TGTGCCAGCAGTCTACAGGGGGCCCCAACAGATACGCAGTATTTT. The chain recombines TRBV25-1 with TRBJ2-3; 9 bases are a match to TRBD1. CDR1 MGHDK and CDR2 SYGVNS come from the germline V gene. V gave up 5 bases and J gave up 3 bases; unmatched junction bases: 6. This CDR3 spans 15 amino acids.

The chain employs TRBV29-1 and TRBJ1-1; D not certain. The CDR3 is 12 residues long. Germline V lookup: CDR1 SQVTM, CDR2 ANQGSEA. V dropped 5 bases and J dropped 1 base, with 8 bases sitting between them. CDR3 protein: CSVLVGNTEAFF. Here the CDR3 DNA reads TGCAGCGTTCTAGTTGGGAACACTGAAGCTTTCTTT.

The CDR3 nucleotides read TGTGCCAGCAGCCAAGGGGGGGGGCTCTCTGGAAACACCATATATTTT. Translated: CASSQGGGLSGNTIYF. The rearrangement uses TRBV3-1 (or the pseudogene TRBV3-2) and TRBJ1-3; D possibly corresponds to TRBD1 (6 bases). The CDR3 contains 16 residues. With 1 base removed from V and 0 bases from J, the gap between germline ends came to 10 bases. The germline CDR1 and CDR2 sequences are LGHDT and YNNKEL (reference sequence).

The chain combines TRBV10-1 with TRBJ2-3; no clear D. The ends were cut back, 0 bases at V and 0 bases at J, with 7 bases in the middle. The CDR3 loop spans 15 amino acids. CDR1 and CDR2 from the germline V gene are WNHNN and SYGVQD (reference sequence). The CDR3 sequence: CASSESQVSTDTQYF. The CDR3 DNA reads as TGCGCCAGCAGTGAGTCCCAGGTTAGCACAGATACGCAGTATTTT.

The gene calls are TRBV28 and TRBJ1-2; 9 bases align to TRBD1. The CDR3 is 14 residues long. The germline V gene encodes CDR1 MDHEN and CDR2 SYDVKM. With 5 bases clipped from V and 13 bases from J, the junction kept 14 bases outside the gene matches. Here the CDR3 reads CASSPHRDRASFTF. Written as DNA, the CDR3 is TGTGCCAGCAGTCCCCACCGGGACAGGGCATCTTTCACCTTC.

This chain connects TRBV6-5 to TRBJ1-5, with a possible D match to TRBD1 (6 bases). The V end was cut by 6 bases, the J end by 6 bases, with 18 bases between. The germline V gene encodes CDR1 MNHEY and CDR2 SVGAGI. There are 15 residues in the CDR3. The DNA of the CDR3 is TGTGCCAGCAGCCCGGGTGGGGGGGCTCGTCAGCCCCAGCATTTT. Protein product: CASSPGGGARQPQHF.

The chain joins TRBV19 to TRBJ1-3; 8 positions agree with TRBD1. The CDR3 runs 14 residues. V was pared by 2 bases and J by 9 bases, with 6 bases of the junction left unmatched. Germline V gene lookup returns CDR1 LNHDA and CDR2 SQIVND (reference sequence). In nucleotides, the CDR3 is TGTGCCAGTAGTATACGACAGGGGATCAGCACCATATATTTT. The encoded protein is CASSIRQGISTIYF.

The V gene is TRBV7-7, the J gene TRBJ1-4; D is unresolved. Germline V gives CDR1 SSHAT, CDR2 FNYEAQ (reference sequence). Trimming removed 1 base at V and 8 bases at J, with 8 bases between. This CDR3 comprises 13 residues. The CDR3 protein is CASSLDSGEKLFF. In DNA, the CDR3 is TGTGCCAGCAGCTTAGATTCGGGGGAAAAACTGTTTTTT.

The V and J genes are TRBV5-1 and TRBJ2-3; possibly TRBD2 for D (5 bases). Germline V gives CDR1 SGHRS, CDR2 YFSETQ. This CDR3 is built from 15 residues. Trimming left V 3 bases short and J 2 bases short, with 13 bases between. The CDR3 DNA reads TGCGCCAGCAGCTCAGGACTTCCCTACACAGATACGCAGTATTTT. It encodes CASSSGLPYTDTQYF. The whole variable domain, filled in from reference TRBV5-1 and TRBJ2-3, reads KAGVTQTPRYLIKTRGQQVTLSCSPISGHRSVSWYQQTPGQGLQFLFEYFSETQRNKGNFPGRFSGRQFSNSRSEMNVSTLELGDSALYLCASSSGLPYTDTQYFGPGTRLTVL.

The V gene is TRBV6-6, the J gene TRBJ1-2; 8 bases agree with TRBD1. Per the germline V gene, CDR1 is MNHNY and CDR2 is SVGAGI (reference sequence). This CDR3 has 15 residues. Germline trimming cut 10 bases from V and 8 bases from J; bases unmatched to any gene: 18. DNA for the CDR3: TGTGCCATCACCCGGTCAGGACAGGGACAAGGGGGCTACACCTTC. The encoded protein is CAITRSGQGQGGYTF.

The gene calls are TRBV18 and TRBJ1-2, with 7 bases aligning to TRBD1. With V trimmed by 6 bases and J by 3 bases, 4 bases remained unmatched. Per germline, CDR1 KGHSH and CDR2 LQKENI. This CDR3 region has 13 residues. The CDR3 loop is CASSRDSDYGYTF. CDR3 nucleotides: TGTGCCAGCTCCCGGGACAGCGACTATGGCTACACCTTC. Looking up the rest from reference TRBV18 and TRBJ1-2 gives the full variable domain: NAGVMQNPRHLVRRRGQEARLRCSPMKGHSHVYWYRQLPEEGLKFMVYLQKENIIDESGMPKERFSAEFPKEGPSILRIQQVVRGDSAAYFCASSRDSDYGYTFGSGTRLTVV.

In DNA form, the CDR3 reads TGCGCCAGCAGCAGCTCCTACGAGCAGTACTTC. This codes for CASSSSYEQYF. The rearrangement links TRBV23-1 to TRBJ2-7, with no clear D. TRBV23-1 is an open reading frame, and its role is uncertain. The CDR3 runs to 11 residues. V was pared by 6 bases and J by 0 bases, with 3 bases between.